This T cell receptor (beta chain) was sequenced in a study of T cell responses to AZD1222 COVID-19 vaccine. Germline V gene data show CDR1 as SQVTM and CDR2 as ANQGSEA. Trimming cost V 0 bases and J 8 bases, with 10 bases left between them. This CDR3 contains 12 residues. Clones were read by immunoSEQ multiplex PCR, and TCRdb kept only the in-frame ones, dropping some. The sample holds some 150,000 clones; less than 90% are singletons and the top ten take about 5.1%. This receptor was identified in an adult in good health. V is TRBV29-1 and J is TRBJ1-1, with D unclear. Source: peripheral blood, taken on day 0 of MenACWY control vaccination. The CDR3 loop is CSVEDLGGEAFF. CDR3 in DNA: TGCAGCGTTGAAGATCTGGGAGGGGAAGCTTTCTTT.